These T cell receptor beta chains were read from a single sample in a study of T cell responses to AZD1222 COVID-19 vaccine. Profiling relied on immunoSEQ multiplex PCR, and the TCRdb table lists in-frame clones only, not all of them. The sample has 130,000 to 150,000 clones, roughly 91% seen once. Sequenced material: peripheral blood, taken on day 0 of AZD1222 vaccination. The receptors come from an adult in good health. CDR3s include the opening cysteine and the closing phenylalanine or tryptophan. D genes are given only for firm matches.

TRBV7-3 NA CASSPQGREYNEQFF
TRBV2 TRBD1 CASSPNRGEDTQYF
TRBV5-4 NA CASSFTVPNEQFF
TRBV18 NA CASSPRSQGNTEAFF
TRBV29-1 NA CSFLAGANVLTF
TRBV18 TRBD1 CASSPELIESGTGNVQPQHF
TRBV29-1 NA CSVEEGTNTEAFF
TRBV11-2 TRBD2 CASSPGTSGSYNEQFF
TRBV5-1 TRBD2 CASSPGTSGYEQYF
TRBV21-1 NA CASRGQYNSPLHF
TRBV7-9 TRBD1 CASSFVGQGSSQYF
TRBV3-1/TRBV3-2 TRBD1 CASSQEGTGRNQPQHF
TRBV6-5 NA CASRSRSLGNTEAFF
TRBV7-3 TRBD1 CASSNQGQGGEQFF
TRBV7-3 NA CASSYTTNTEAFF
TRBV3-1/TRBV3-2 NA CASSQDPPGVGNYNEQFF
TRBV4-1 NA CASSSFATNEKLFF
TRBV27 NA CASSFLDGNQPQHF
TRBV9 TRBD1 CASSAGQGLLNQPQHF
TRBV6-5 NA CASSYRGRSGNTIYF